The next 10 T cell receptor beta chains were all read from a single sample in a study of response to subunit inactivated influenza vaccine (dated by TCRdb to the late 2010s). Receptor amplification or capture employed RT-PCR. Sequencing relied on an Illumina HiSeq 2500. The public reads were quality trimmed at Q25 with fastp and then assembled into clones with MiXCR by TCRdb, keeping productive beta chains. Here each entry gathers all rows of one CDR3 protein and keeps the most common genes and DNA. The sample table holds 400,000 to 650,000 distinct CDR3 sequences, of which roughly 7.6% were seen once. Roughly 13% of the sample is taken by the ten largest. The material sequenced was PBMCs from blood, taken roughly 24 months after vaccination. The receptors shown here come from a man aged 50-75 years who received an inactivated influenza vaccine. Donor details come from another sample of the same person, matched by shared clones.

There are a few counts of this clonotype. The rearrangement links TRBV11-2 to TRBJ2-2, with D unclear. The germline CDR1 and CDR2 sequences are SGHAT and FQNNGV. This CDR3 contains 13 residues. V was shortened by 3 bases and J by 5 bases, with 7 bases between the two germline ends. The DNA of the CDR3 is TGTGCCAGCAGCTTTGGGTGGACCGGGGAGCTGTTTTTT. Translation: CASSFGWTGELFF.

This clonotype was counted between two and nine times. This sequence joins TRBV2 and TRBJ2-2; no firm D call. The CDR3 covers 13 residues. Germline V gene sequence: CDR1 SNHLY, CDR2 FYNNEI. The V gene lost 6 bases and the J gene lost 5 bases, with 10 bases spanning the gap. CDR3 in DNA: TGTGCCAGCAGATGGACCGTGACCGGGGAGCTGTTTTTT. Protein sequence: CASRWTVTGELFF.

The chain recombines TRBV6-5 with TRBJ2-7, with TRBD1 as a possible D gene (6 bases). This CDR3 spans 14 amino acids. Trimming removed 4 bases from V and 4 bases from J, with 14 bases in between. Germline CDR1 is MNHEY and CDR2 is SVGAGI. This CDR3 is CASSSGQTKYEQYF. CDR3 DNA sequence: TGTGCCAGCAGTTCCGGACAGACCAAGTACGAGCAGTACTTC.

CDR3 in DNA: TGTGCCAGCAGTTATCGGGACAGGGGTTATGGCTACACCTTC. Translating gives CASSYRDRGYGYTF. V gene TRBV6-5 combines with J gene TRBJ1-2; TRBD1 matches at 10 bases. This CDR3 has 14 amino acids. Germline loops: CDR1 MNHEY, CDR2 SVGAGI. J lost 5 bases, V lost 3 bases, and 3 bases had no gene match.

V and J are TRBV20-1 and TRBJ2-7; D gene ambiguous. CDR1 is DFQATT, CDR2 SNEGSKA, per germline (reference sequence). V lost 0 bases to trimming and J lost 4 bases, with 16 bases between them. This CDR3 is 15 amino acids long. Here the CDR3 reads CSARDSEKGKYEQYF. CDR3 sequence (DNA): TGCAGTGCTAGAGACTCGGAAAAGGGAAAGTACGAGCAGTACTTC.

CDR3 loop: CASSPQDRYEQYF. Written as DNA, the CDR3 is TGTGCCAGCAGCCCGCAAGACAGGTACGAGCAGTACTTC. The genes are TRBV6-1 and TRBJ2-7; weak D call: TRBD1 (6 bases). The CDR3 totals 13 residues. Trimming shortened V by 6 bases and J by 4 bases, and 13 bases separated the two germline ends. The germline V gene has CDR1 MNHNS and CDR2 SASEGT.

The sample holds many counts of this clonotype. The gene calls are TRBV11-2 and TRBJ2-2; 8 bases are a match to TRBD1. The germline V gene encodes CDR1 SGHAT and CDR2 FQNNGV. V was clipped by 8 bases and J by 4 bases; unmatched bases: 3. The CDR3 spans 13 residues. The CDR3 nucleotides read TGTGCCAGCGGTACAGGGGGCACCGGGGAGCTGTTTTTT. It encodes CASGTGGTGELFF.

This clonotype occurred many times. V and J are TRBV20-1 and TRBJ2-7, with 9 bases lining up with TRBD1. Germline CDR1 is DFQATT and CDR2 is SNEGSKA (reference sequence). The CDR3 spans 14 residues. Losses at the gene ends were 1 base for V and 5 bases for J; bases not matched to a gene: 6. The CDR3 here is CSARVGTGYNEQYF. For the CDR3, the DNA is TGCAGTGCTAGAGTGGGGACAGGGTATAACGAGCAGTACTTC.

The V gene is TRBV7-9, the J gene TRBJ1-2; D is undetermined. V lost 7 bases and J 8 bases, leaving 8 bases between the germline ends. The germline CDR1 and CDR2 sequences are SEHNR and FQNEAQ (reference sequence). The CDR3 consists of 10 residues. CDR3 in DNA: TGTGCCAGCACCCCATGGGGCTACACCTTC. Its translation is CASTPWGYTF. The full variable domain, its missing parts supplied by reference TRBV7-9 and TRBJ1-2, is DTGVSQNPRHKITKRGQNVTFRCDPISEHNRLYWYRQTLGQGPEFLTYFQNEAQLEKSRLLSDRFSAERPKGSFSTLEIQRTEQGDSAMYLCASTPWGYTFGSGTRLTVV.

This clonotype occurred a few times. CDR3 sequence reads: CASSELAPDTQYF. CDR3 coding DNA: TGTGCCAGCAGTGAACTAGCTCCAGATACGCAGTATTTT. This chain links TRBV25-1 with TRBJ2-3, with D possibly TRBD2 on 5 matching bases. CDR3 length: 13 amino acids. Germline V lookup: CDR1 MGHDK, CDR2 SYGVNS. V lost 2 bases and J lost 4, with 7 bases in between. The complete variable domain, with remaining parts taken from reference TRBV25-1 and TRBJ2-3, reads EADIYQTPRYLVIGTGKKITLECSQTMGHDKMYWYQQDPGMELHLIHYSYGVNSTEKGDLSSESTVSRIRTEHFPLTLESARPSHTSQYLCASSELAPDTQYFGPGTRLTVL.